This T cell receptor (beta chain) was documented in a study of cytotoxic CD8 clonotypes in ibrutinib-treated CLL (dated by TCRdb to about 2021). For the study in its entirety: The cohort was composed of more than ten relapsed/refractory and 15 treatment-naive patients; IGHV unmutated status was identified in 17 patients. Of the approximately 86 participants in the trial, roughly 25 had longitudinal samples available. The response samples were drawn at a median of around eleven months into treatment, with a range of about 6 to 36 months. Patients were still on ibrutinib when every remission and progressive disease sample was collected. Responses were partial in 24 patients and complete in 2; after median approximately 69 months follow-up, roughly 15 stayed in remission and 12 progressed. Samples averaged roughly 280,000 productive templates and about 94,000 productive rearrangements. Cryopreserved peripheral blood mononuclear cells were obtained prior to treatment, at the time of response, and at either disease progression or sustained remission. Study-wide findings and limitations: Baseline clonality exceeded that of age-matched healthy donors and correlated strongly with circulating CD8+ T-cell counts. Clonality rose at ibrutinib response, remained stable during sustained remission, and dropped back toward baseline at progression. Lymph node repertoires were not examined, and the timing of sampling was not matched between patients in sustained remission and those whose disease progressed. Public clonotypes were rare and either contracted or stayed stable during treatment, and the rise in clonality at ibrutinib response reflected the expansion of private clonotypes.

Reading the germline V gene (reference sequence) gives CDR1 DFQATT and CDR2 SNEGSKA. From the cysteine up to the phenylalanine, the CDR3 has a length of 11 residues. Only the CDR3 portion is preserved as DNA: 33 bases, with reading frame beginning at the first base. V is reduced by 7 bases and J by 0 bases, leaving a spacing of 6 bases between them. A MiSeq instrument was used for deep resolution sequencing, which targeted depths ranging from 1 in 1 million up to 1 in 200,000 T cells, with coverage averaging 10x for each clonotype. The immunoSEQ hsTCRB Kit was used to generate the TCR beta libraries. As for how the authors treated the data: Data were analyzed with ImmunoSEQ Data Assistant and ImmunoSEQ Analyzer, with V, D and J genes assigned per IMGT definitions. Clonality, with values ranging from 0 to 1, was calculated as one minus the normalized Shannon entropy of productive rearrangement frequencies. Public clonotype analysis was restricted to overrepresented clonotypes comprising at least 0.05% of each patient's repertoire. Roughly 13 age-matched healthy donor repertoires from immuneACCESS served as clonality controls. TCRdb retrieved this table from immuneACCESS and kept in-frame rearrangements only. Not all clones are present; in checked studies, unresolved V genes account for under half, and no reason is known for the remainder. V, J and clone size were drawn from that table, and D and trimming were deduced from the DNA. This sample gives 50,000 to 65,000 clones in total; over 60% of them show up just once. About 45% of the sample is held by the ten biggest clonotypes.

The sample's time point label, in plain terms: 12 to 13 months on ibrutinib. For TCR beta library preparation, roughly 1.8 micrograms of genomic DNA was extracted from cryopreserved PBMCs. Longitudinal blood samples from CLL patients on ibrutinib monotherapy underwent high-throughput TCR beta sequencing. The patients took part in an open-label, single-center phase 2 trial of ibrutinib monotherapy. In regard to this clone: Its antigen specificity is not known. No clone much larger than this one lies a single base away; base qualities are absent.

Recombination joined TRBV20-1 with TRBJ2-5; a weak D assignment points to TRBD1 (6 bases agree). The source material was PBMCs, sampled after 12 months of ibrutinib treatment. The clonotype was recovered from a human donor with chronic lymphocytic leukemia. The CDR3 has the sequence CSGQDQETQYF. The nucleotides read TGCAGTGGACAGGACCAAGAGACCCAGTACTTC.